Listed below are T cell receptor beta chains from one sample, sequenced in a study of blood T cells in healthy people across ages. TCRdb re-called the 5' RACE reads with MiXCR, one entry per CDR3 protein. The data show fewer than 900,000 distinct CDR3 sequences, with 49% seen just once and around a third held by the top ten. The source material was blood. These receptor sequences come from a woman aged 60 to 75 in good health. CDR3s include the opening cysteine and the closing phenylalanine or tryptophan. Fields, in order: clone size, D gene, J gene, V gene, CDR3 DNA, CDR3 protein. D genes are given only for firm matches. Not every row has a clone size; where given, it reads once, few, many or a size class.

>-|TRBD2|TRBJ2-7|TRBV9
TGTGCCAGCAGCGTATCGGCCGGGCGGGAGGAAGAGCAGTACTTC
CASSVSAGREEEQYF
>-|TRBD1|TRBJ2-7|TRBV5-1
TGCGCCAGCAGCCAAGCGGGGTGGACAGGGGGCTCCAATGAGCAGTACTTC
CASSQAGWTGGSNEQYF
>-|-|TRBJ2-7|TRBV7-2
TGTGCCAGCAGCTTAGAGTTCGCCTCCTACGAGCAGTACTTC
CASSLEFASYEQYF
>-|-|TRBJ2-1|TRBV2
TGTGCCAGCAGTGACAGTTCTTTTGTCTACAATGAGCAGTTCTTC
CASSDSSFVYNEQFF
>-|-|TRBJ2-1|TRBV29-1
TGCAGTGGGGGCGAGCGGGGCTCCTACAATGAGCAGTTCTTC
CSGGERGSYNEQFF
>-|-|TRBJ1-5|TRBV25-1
TGTGCCAGCAAGGGGAAGGGGACGCCCCAGCATTTT
CASKGKGTPQHF
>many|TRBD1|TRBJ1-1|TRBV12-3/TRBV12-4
TGTGCCAGCAGAGCGACAGGGGGGAACACTGAAGCTTTCTTT
CASRATGGNTEAFF
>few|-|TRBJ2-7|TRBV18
TGTGCCAGCTCACCGAGATTCTCCTACGAGCAGTACTTC
CASSPRFSYEQYF
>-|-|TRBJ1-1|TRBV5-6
TGTGCCAGCAGCTTGCAGCCAGGGACAACGAACACTGAAGCTTTCTTT
CASSLQPGTTNTEAFF
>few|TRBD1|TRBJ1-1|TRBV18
TGTGCCAGCTCAACCGGGACAGGGGGTGGCACTGAAGCTTTCTTT
CASSTGTGGGTEAFF